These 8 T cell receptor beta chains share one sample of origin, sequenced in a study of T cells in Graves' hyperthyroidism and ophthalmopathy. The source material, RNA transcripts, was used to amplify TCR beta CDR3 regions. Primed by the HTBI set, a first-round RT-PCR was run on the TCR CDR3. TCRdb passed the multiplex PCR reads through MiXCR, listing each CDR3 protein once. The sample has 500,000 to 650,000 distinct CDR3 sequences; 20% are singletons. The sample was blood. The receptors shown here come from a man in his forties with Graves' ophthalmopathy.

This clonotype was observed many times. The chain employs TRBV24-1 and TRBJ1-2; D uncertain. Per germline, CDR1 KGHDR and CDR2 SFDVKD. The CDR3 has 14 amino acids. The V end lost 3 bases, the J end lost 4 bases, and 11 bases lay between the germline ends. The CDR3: CATSDGPPTYGYTF. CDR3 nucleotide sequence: TGTGCCACCAGTGATGGCCCTCCTACCTATGGCTACACCTTC.

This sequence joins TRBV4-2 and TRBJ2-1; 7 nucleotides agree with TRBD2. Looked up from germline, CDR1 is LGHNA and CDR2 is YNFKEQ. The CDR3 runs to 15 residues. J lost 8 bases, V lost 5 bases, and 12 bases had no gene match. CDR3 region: CASSSPSGLMYEQFF. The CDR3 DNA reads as TGTGCCAGCAGCTCTCCTAGCGGTTTAATGTATGAGCAGTTCTTC.

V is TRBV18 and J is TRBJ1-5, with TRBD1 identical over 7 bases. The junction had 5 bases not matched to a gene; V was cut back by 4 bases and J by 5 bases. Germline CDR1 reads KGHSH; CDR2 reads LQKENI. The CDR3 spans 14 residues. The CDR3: CASSLNRGDQPQHF. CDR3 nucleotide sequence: TGTGCCAGCTCACTAAACAGGGGTGATCAGCCCCAGCATTTT.

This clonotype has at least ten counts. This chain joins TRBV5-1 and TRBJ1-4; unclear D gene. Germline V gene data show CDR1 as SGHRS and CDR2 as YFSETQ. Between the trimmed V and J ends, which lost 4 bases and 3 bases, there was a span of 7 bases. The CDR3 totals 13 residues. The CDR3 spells CASSPTANEKLFF. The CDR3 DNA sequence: TGCGCCAGCAGCCCTACAGCTAATGAAAAACTGTTTTTT.

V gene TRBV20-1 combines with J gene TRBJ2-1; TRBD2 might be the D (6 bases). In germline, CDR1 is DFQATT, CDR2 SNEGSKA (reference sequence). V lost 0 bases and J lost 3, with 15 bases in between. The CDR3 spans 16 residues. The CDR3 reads CSARDQREDFYNEQFF. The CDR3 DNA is TGCAGTGCTAGAGACCAAAGGGAGGACTTCTACAATGAGCAGTTCTTC.

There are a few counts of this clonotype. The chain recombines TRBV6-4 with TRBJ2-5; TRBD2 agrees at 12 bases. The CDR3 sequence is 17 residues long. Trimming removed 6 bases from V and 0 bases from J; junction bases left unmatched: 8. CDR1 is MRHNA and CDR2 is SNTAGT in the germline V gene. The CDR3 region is CASRRLAGDPYQETQYF. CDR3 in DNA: TGTGCCAGCAGGAGACTAGCGGGGGACCCGTACCAAGAGACCCAGTACTTC.

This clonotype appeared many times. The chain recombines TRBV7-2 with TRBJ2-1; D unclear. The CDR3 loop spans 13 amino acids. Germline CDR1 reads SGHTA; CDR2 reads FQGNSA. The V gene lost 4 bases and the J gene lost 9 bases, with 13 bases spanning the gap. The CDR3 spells CASSYSPSIEQFF. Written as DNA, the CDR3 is TGTGCCAGCAGCTACTCCCCCAGCATTGAGCAGTTCTTC. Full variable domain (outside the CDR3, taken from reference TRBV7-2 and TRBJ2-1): GAGVSQSPSNKVTEKGKDVELRCDPISGHTALYWYRQSLGQGLEFLIYFQGNSAPDKSGLPSDRFSAERTGGSVSTLTIQRTQQEDSAVYLCASSYSPSIEQFFGPGTRLTVL.

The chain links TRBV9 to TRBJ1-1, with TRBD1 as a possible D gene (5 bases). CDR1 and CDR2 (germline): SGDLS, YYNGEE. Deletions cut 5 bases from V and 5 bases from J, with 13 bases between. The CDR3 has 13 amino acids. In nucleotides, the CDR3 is TGTGCCAGCAGTGCGGCCGGGGGGACTGAAGCTTTCTTT. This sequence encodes CASSAAGGTEAFF.